This TCR beta chain was sequenced for a study of vaccination effects on CD4 cells after COVID-19. Whole-study context: Participants received two doses of either the BNT162b2 or mRNA-1273 vaccine.

Overall study findings and caveats: Cross-reactivity toward common cold coronaviruses was confined to only 1 of 255 vaccine-induced clones in healthy vaccinees. The authors studied few convalescent patients and collected no early post-infection timepoints.

Sequencing used immunoSEQ multiplex PCR; TCRdb keeps in-frame clones, though not all of them. The profile shows tens of thousands of clones, around three quarters of them singletons. Remarks on this clone: Its specificity is not known.

ViraFEST expansion of antigen-specific CD4+ T cells with viral peptide pools preceded sequencing. Following 10 days of culture, CD4+ T cells were isolated. Neither prior SARS-CoV-2 infection nor positive nucleocapsid antibodies were present in the vaccine recipients. Roughly 2.1 million PBMC were seeded per well and grown in the presence of about 9.5 IU/ml IL-2 and about 10 ug/ml peptides. The CDR3 is 11 amino acids. Trimming took off 2 bases at V and 5 bases at J, with 2 bases between the two ends. The gene calls are TRBV12-3 or TRBV12-4 and TRBJ2-3; D call uncertain. Sequencing was performed on CD4+ T cells from PBMCs cultured with HCoV-OC43 spike peptides, taken before COVID-19 vaccination. Described subset: HCoV-OC43 spike overlapping peptide pool stimulation. The sequence was collected from a human donor who received a COVID-19 vaccine. The DNA for the CDR3 is TGTGCCAGCAGTTTATTAGATACGCAGTATTTT. Translating it yields CASSLLDTQYF.